This record looks at one T cell receptor beta chain sequence and its context. Its antigen is unidentified. Some clones are missing from TCRdb's copy, which holds only in-frame ones; the method was immunoSEQ multiplex PCR. The table records 110,000 or so clones, roughly 89% of them present only once. CD4+CD25+CD127- Tregs, CD4+CD25- non-Tregs, CD4 and CD8 cells were sorted. This specimen belongs to a study of Tregs in tolerant kidney transplant recipients. Study in general: Mixed chimerism was transient after nonmyeloablative marrow transplants from related graft donors.

Trimming cost V 2 bases and J 5 bases, with 12 bases left between them. Germline values: CDR1 ENHRY, CDR2 SYGVKD. The CDR3 covers 14 residues. Overall study results and limits: Biological reproducibility was not directly addressed in this study.

The source was CD4+ T cells from blood, collected before the transplant. The sequence derives from a human donor who received a combined kidney and bone marrow transplant. V usage is TRBV10-3 and J usage is TRBJ1-1; D call uncertain. CDR3 amino acids: CAISETRSGTEAFF. CDR3 in DNA: TGTGCCATCAGTGAGACCCGGTCGGGGACTGAAGCTTTCTTT.